This entry is about one T cell receptor (beta chain). This record belongs to a study of control samples from healthy donors and cancer patients. Per germline, CDR1 SGHRS and CDR2 YFSETQ. The CDR3 is made up of 15 amino acids. V was trimmed by 3 bases and J by 1 base, leaving 13 bases between them. Measured with immunoSEQ multiplex PCR; TCRdb has only the in-frame clones, and not every one. The table includes 98,000 or so clones, around three quarters detected once. The receptor was isolated from a woman aged 30 to 39 in good health. This chain joins TRBV5-1 and TRBJ1-1; D not resolved. Specimen: blood. Here the CDR3 DNA reads TGCGCCAGCAGCTCAAGGGATACTGGGAACACTGAAGCTTTCTTT. Protein product: CASSSRDTGNTEAFF.